The 3 T cell receptor beta chains presented below share a single source sample, sequenced in a study of T cells in Graves' hyperthyroidism and ophthalmopathy. TCR beta CDR3 regions were amplified from RNA. Using the HTBI primer set, a first-round RT-PCR was run on the TCR CDR3. TCRdb analysed the multiplex PCR reads with MiXCR anew, one entry per CDR3 protein. The data show around 570,000 distinct CDR3 sequences, just under 20% seen once. The sample was blood. The receptor source for this set is a man in his forties or fifties with Graves' ophthalmopathy.

J is TRBJ1-4 and V is TRBV5-1; maybe TRBD1 (5 bases). Looked up from germline, CDR1 is SGHRS and CDR2 is YFSETQ. CDR3 length: 15 residues. Trimming removed 4 bases from V and 6 bases from J, with 16 bases in between. CDR3 residues: CASSPGTGGDEKLFF. CDR3 in DNA: TGCGCCAGCAGCCCGGGGACGGGCGGGGATGAAAAACTGTTTTTT.

This clonotype has only a few counts. A clone one base away is much larger, so this may be a read error. This chain joins TRBV11-1 and TRBJ2-7; D perhaps matches TRBD1 (6 bases). The end of the DNA fits TRBJ2-1 better, so the J call may be wrong. This CDR3 has 14 amino acids. Germline V gene sequence: CDR1 SGHAT, CDR2 FQDESV (reference sequence). This CDR3 is CASSSRQASYEQFF. CDR3 sequence (DNA): TGTGCCAGCAGCTCGCGACAGGCGTCCTACGAGCAGTTCTTC.

In this sample, this clonotype turned up a few times. Compared with germline, one end of the junction differs, possibly owing to a read error. The chain has TRBV7-7 and TRBJ2-2, with a weak D call TRBD1 (6 bases). Germline-derived CDR1 and CDR2 are SSHAT and FNYEAQ (reference sequence). The CDR3 covers 18 residues. The CDR3 spells CASSLAPLPQGYTGELFF. The CDR3 DNA reads as TGTGCTAGCAGCTTAGCCCCACTGCCGCAGGGGTACACCGGGGAGCTGTTTTTT.